This is a list of T cell receptor beta chains from one sample in a study of T cells in tuberculosis. Measured with immunoSEQ multiplex PCR; TCRdb has only the in-frame clones, and not every one. In the table there are tens of thousands of clones, roughly 94% of which are singletons. Input material: PBMCs. The receptors were gathered from a donor between 10 and 35 years old with latent tuberculosis or without tuberculosis infection. Each CDR3 is given with its conserved first and last residue. The D gene is left open where the match is weak. Clone size, where shown, is once, few, many, or a class for clones that have expanded.

>15|TRBD1|TRBJ1-2|-|TRBV28
TGTGCCAGCAGCCGCCCGACAGGGCAAAACTATGGCTACACCTTC
CASSRPTGQNYGYTF
>14|-|TRBJ1-4|-|TRBV2
TGTGCCAGCAGTCGCAGCGCAACTAATGAAAAACTGTTTTTT
CASSRSATNEKLFF
>14|TRBD1|TRBJ2-7|-|TRBV14
TGTGCCAGCAGCCTCGGACAGGGTTTTATCGAGCAGTACTTC
CASSLGQGFIEQYF
>16|-|TRBJ1-1|-|TRBV6-6
TGTGCCAGCAGTACACTCTATGGAGGCTCGAACACTGAAGCTTTCTTT
CASSTLYGGSNTEAFF
>15|-|TRBJ2-5|-|TRBV28
TGTGCCAGCAGTGACTCAGGGGACGCGCGGGAGACCCAGTACTTC
CASSDSGDARETQYF
>15|TRBD1|TRBJ2-7|-|TRBV2
TGTGCCAGCTATGGGGCAGGGGGTACCACCTACGAGCAGTACTTC
CASYGAGGTTYEQYF
>16|-|TRBJ2-6|-|TRBV5-4
TGTGCCAGCAGCCAGGCGGGGTTACGCGGGGCCAACGTCCTGACTTTC
CASSQAGLRGANVLTF
>16|-|TRBJ1-5|-|TRBV27
TGTGCCAGCAGTCCCTCCTCCGGACTCCTCAATCAGCCCCAGCATTTT
CASSPSSGLLNQPQHF
>14|-|TRBJ2-7|-|TRBV10-3
TGTGCCATCAGTGAGCAACTAGGGGGCTACGAGCAGTACTTC
CAISEQLGGYEQYF
>13|TRBD1|TRBJ1-2|-|TRBV5-4
TGTGCCAGCAGTCCAACAGGGGTTAGTGGCTACACCTTC
CASSPTGVSGYTF
>13|-|TRBJ2-3|once|TRBV6-4
TGTGCCAGCAGTGAATGGGGGGCAGATACGCAGTATTTT
CASSEWGADTQYF
>13|TRBD1|TRBJ2-7|-|TRBV18
TGTGCCAGCTCAGGGACAGGGGGCGCCGAGCAGTACTTC
CASSGTGGAEQYF
>16|TRBD2|TRBJ2-3|-|TRBV7-9
TGTGCCAGCAGCTTGCCGACTAGCTGGGACACAGATACGCAGTATTTT
CASSLPTSWDTDTQYF
>16|-|TRBJ1-1|-|TRBV12-5
TGTGCTAGTGGTTTGGGTCGTGGGGGGGCGAACACTGAAGCTTTCTTT
CASGLGRGGANTEAFF
>16|-|TRBJ2-1|once|TRBV15
TGTGCCACCAGCAGAGGTCCCTCTCGGATACTAGATGAGCAGTTCTTC
CATSRGPSRILDEQFF
>15|-|TRBJ2-1|-|TRBV6-1
TGTGCCAGCAGTGAAAAGGCAGGCCACTACAATGAGCAGTTCTTC
CASSEKAGHYNEQFF
>13|-|TRBJ1-4|once|TRBV30
TGTGCCTGGAGTCCGCGGGGGCGTGAAAAACTGTTTTTT
CAWSPRGREKLFF
>12|-|TRBJ2-1|-|TRBV30
TGTGCCTGGAGACTAGTTGGGAATGAGCAGTTCTTC
CAWRLVGNEQFF
>15|TRBD1|TRBJ1-5|-|TRBV6-6
TGTGCCAGCAGTTCCCCTAAACAGGGGGATCAGCCCCAGCATTTT
CASSSPKQGDQPQHF
>15|-|TRBJ1-5|-|TRBV6-5
TGTGCCACTCGGCTCGGGTCTTATAGCAATCAGCCCCAGCATTTT
CATRLGSYSNQPQHF
>20|TRBD2|TRBJ2-2|-|TRBV5-1
TGCGCCAGCAGCAAGGTCTGGGGAAGGTCCGGGGCTAGCGGGCCGAGGGAGCTGTTTTTT
CASSKVWGRSGASGPRELFF
>13|-|TRBJ2-7|-|TRBV21-1
TGTGCCAGCAGCAAAGCGCCGGCCTACGAGCAGTACTTC
CASSKAPAYEQYF
>14|-|TRBJ2-3|-|TRBV27
TGTGCCAGCAGTTCTAGACTAGACGCAGATACGCAGTATTTT
CASSSRLDADTQYF
>17|-|TRBJ2-7|-|TRBV4-1
TGCGCCAGCAGCCAATCCTCGACAGGAGCCTTCTCCTACGAGCAGTACTTC
CASSQSSTGAFSYEQYF
>13|-|TRBJ1-2|-|TRBV7-9
TGTGCCAGCAGCTTACGTGGCAAATATGGCTACACCTTC
CASSLRGKYGYTF
>12|-|TRBJ2-5|once|TRBV27
TGTGCCAGCAGCGCAGGGAAGGAGACCCAGTACTTC
CASSAGKETQYF
>16|TRBD1|TRBJ2-5|-|TRBV4-2
TGTGCCAGCAGCCATGACCCCGACAGGGGAGGAGAGACCCAGTACTTC
CASSHDPDRGGETQYF
>12|-|TRBJ2-7|-|TRBV11-2
TGTGCCAGCAGCTCCCAGACCTACGAGCAGTACTTC
CASSSQTYEQYF